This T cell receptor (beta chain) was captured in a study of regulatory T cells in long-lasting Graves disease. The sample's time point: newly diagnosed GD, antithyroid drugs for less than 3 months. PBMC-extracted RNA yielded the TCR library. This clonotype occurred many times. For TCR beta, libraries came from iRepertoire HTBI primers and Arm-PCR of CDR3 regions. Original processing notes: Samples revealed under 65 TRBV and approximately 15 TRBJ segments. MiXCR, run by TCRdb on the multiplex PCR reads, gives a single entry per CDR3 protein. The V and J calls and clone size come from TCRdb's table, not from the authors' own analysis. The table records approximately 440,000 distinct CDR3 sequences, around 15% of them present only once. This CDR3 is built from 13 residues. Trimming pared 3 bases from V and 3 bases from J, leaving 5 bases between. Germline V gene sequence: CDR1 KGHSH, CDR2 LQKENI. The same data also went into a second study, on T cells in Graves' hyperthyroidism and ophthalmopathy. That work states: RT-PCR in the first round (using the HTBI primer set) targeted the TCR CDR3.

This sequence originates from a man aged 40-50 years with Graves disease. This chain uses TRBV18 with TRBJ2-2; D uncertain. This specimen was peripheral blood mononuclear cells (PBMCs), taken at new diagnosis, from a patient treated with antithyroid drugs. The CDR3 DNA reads TGTGCCAGCTCACCCCGGGACACCGGGGAGCTGTTTTTT. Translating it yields CASSPRDTGELFF.